This TCR beta chain was found in a study of CD8+CD57+ T cells in acquired aplastic anemia. Findings and limits, study-wide: CD8+ Simpson's diversity in patients was not significantly different from that in controls. Twenty-nine shared CD8+ CDR3s appeared highly expressed within patients' immunodominant clones.

V shed 4 bases and J 3 bases; nucleotides not matched to a gene: 7. The CDR3 extends over 15 amino acids. Germline CDR1 is MNHEY and CDR2 is SMNVEV (reference sequence). Genomic DNA constituted the template upon which TCR beta VDJ and CDR3 profiling was performed. Each CDR3 protein gets one entry after TCRdb re-called the reads with MiXCR. This sample has 150,000 to 200,000 distinct CDR3 sequences, with less than 50% found just once. Patients selected for sequencing had displayed CD8+CD57+ cell expansion by flow cytometry. Each patient had severe acquired aplastic anemia. Patients were treatment-naive when blood was sampled. This clonotype has only a few counts. The antigen is not known.

Sequencing input: sorted CD4+, CD8+, or CD8+CD57+ T cells (not recorded which) from PBMCs. The V call is TRBV27, the J call TRBJ1-2; 8 bases match TRBD1. The receptor was derived from a human donor with aplastic anemia. Here the CDR3 DNA reads TGTGCCAGCAGTTCTAAGCAGACAGGGGACTATGGCTACACCTTC. It specifies CASSSKQTGDYGYTF.